These T cell receptor beta chains were read from a single sample in a study of beta chain features in type 1 diabetes. Assay used: immunoSEQ multiplex PCR; TCRdb lists only in-frame clones, some missing. The sample holds 200,000 to 250,000 clones, about 30% seen once. The specimen was central memory CD4+ T cells from blood. These receptors originate from a man in his thirties or forties in good health. CDR3s include the opening cysteine and the closing phenylalanine or tryptophan. A D gene is named only where the DNA matches it firmly. Expanded clones are given a class, and other clones once, few, many or no size at all.

V: TRBV7-9; D: TRBD1; size: many; J: TRBJ2-7; DNA: TGTGCCAGCAGCTTAGCCACAGGGGCTCTCGAGCAGTACTTC; CDR3: CASSLATGALEQYF
V: TRBV15; D: TRBD2; size: NA; J: TRBJ2-7; DNA: TGTGCCACCGAAGCGGGAGTTAACTCCTACGAGCAGTACTTC; CDR3: CATEAGVNSYEQYF
V: TRBV7-2; D: TRBD2; size: few; J: TRBJ2-1; DNA: TGTGCCAGCAGCCCACGACCGGGACTAGCGGGAGGTGAGCAGTTCTTC; CDR3: CASSPRPGLAGGEQFF
V: TRBV6-8; D: NA; size: NA; J: TRBJ2-1; DNA: TGTGCCAGCCCTGAAGTGCGGAATTCCTACAATGAGCAGTTCTTC; CDR3: CASPEVRNSYNEQFF
V: TRBV4-2; D: NA; size: few; J: TRBJ1-5; DNA: TGTGCCAGCAGCCAAGATCGTGGGGAATGGCAGCCCCAGCATTTT; CDR3: CASSQDRGEWQPQHF
V: TRBV25-1; D: TRBD1; size: once; J: TRBJ1-6; DNA: TGTGCCAGCAGAGGACAGGGGACGGATTCACCCCTCCACTTT; CDR3: CASRGQGTDSPLHF
V: TRBV5-6; D: TRBD1; size: few; J: TRBJ2-1; DNA: TGTGCCAGCAGCTTCTCCGGGACAGGGTTTAATGAGCAGTTCTTC; CDR3: CASSFSGTGFNEQFF
V: TRBV7-2; D: NA; size: NA; J: TRBJ2-7; DNA: TGTGCCAGCAGCTTAGTGGTTTACGAGCAGTACTTC; CDR3: CASSLVVYEQYF
V: TRBV27; D: NA; size: NA; J: TRBJ2-7; DNA: TGTGCCAGCAGTCCCTGGACCGCCTACGAGCAGTACTTC; CDR3: CASSPWTAYEQYF
V: TRBV2; D: TRBD2; size: few; J: TRBJ2-1; DNA: TGTGCCAGCAGTAGACTAGCGGCGTACAATGAGCAGTTCTTC; CDR3: CASSRLAAYNEQFF
V: TRBV4-3; D: NA; size: few; J: TRBJ2-7; DNA: TGCGCCAGCAGCCAAGTTGGGACAAGCGAGCAGTACTTC; CDR3: CASSQVGTSEQYF
V: TRBV5-4; D: TRBD1; size: NA; J: TRBJ2-1; DNA: TGTGCCAGCAGCGGCCCCGGGACAGACAATGAGCAGTTCTTC; CDR3: CASSGPGTDNEQFF
V: TRBV7-8; D: NA; size: many; J: TRBJ2-7; DNA: TGTGCCAGCAGCCCAACCGAGGCAACATCCCACGAGCAGTACTTC; CDR3: CASSPTEATSHEQYF
V: TRBV30; D: NA; size: few; J: TRBJ1-2; DNA: TGTGCCTGGAATAACTATGGCTACACCTTC; CDR3: CAWNNYGYTF
V: TRBV7-9; D: NA; size: NA; J: TRBJ1-4; DNA: TGTGCCAGCAGCCCCAGCGGAAATGAAAAACTGTTTTTT; CDR3: CASSPSGNEKLFF
V: TRBV30; D: NA; size: NA; J: TRBJ2-2; DNA: TGTGCCTGGAGTCCAAAGCTATCCCTGGGCACCGGGGAGCTGTTTTTT; CDR3: CAWSPKLSLGTGELFF
V: TRBV15; D: NA; size: few; J: TRBJ2-1; DNA: TGTGCCACCAGCAGAGGAAACTACAATGAGCAGTTCTTC; CDR3: CATSRGNYNEQFF
V: TRBV29-1; D: TRBD1; size: few; J: TRBJ2-7; DNA: TGCAGCGCCCGGGACAGGGAGAACGAGCAGTACTTC; CDR3: CSARDRENEQYF
V: TRBV7-2; D: NA; size: NA; J: TRBJ2-1; DNA: TGTGCCAGCAGCCCCCGCCGGGATGAGCAGTTCTTC; CDR3: CASSPRRDEQFF
V: TRBV5-6; D: TRBD1; size: NA; J: TRBJ2-7; DNA: TGTGCCAGCAGCTTGAGGTACAGGGGAGCCGAGCAGTACTTC; CDR3: CASSLRYRGAEQYF
V: TRBV7-9; D: NA; size: NA; J: TRBJ2-1; DNA: TGTGCCAGCAGCCCCTCAATTGAGCAGTTCTTC; CDR3: CASSPSIEQFF
V: TRBV4-1; D: TRBD2; size: few; J: TRBJ2-5; DNA: TGCGCCAGCAGCCGACTAGCTCTAGAGACCCAGTACTTC; CDR3: CASSRLALETQYF
V: TRBV7-9; D: NA; size: few; J: TRBJ2-1; DNA: TGTGCCAGCAGTCCACAGGGTAGTAGTTCCTACAATGAGCAGTTCTTC; CDR3: CASSPQGSSSYNEQFF
V: TRBV12-5; D: NA; size: NA; J: TRBJ2-1; DNA: TGTGCTAGTGCCTCGGCTCGGGATGAGCAGTTCTTC; CDR3: CASASARDEQFF
V: TRBV29-1; D: NA; size: NA; J: TRBJ2-3; DNA: TGCAGCGTTTCCGTGGGAGGAAGCACAGATACGCAGTATTTT; CDR3: CSVSVGGSTDTQYF
V: TRBV5-1; D: TRBD1; size: few; J: TRBJ1-2; DNA: TGCGCCAGCAGCTATGGACAGGGAGAGGACACCTTC; CDR3: CASSYGQGEDTF